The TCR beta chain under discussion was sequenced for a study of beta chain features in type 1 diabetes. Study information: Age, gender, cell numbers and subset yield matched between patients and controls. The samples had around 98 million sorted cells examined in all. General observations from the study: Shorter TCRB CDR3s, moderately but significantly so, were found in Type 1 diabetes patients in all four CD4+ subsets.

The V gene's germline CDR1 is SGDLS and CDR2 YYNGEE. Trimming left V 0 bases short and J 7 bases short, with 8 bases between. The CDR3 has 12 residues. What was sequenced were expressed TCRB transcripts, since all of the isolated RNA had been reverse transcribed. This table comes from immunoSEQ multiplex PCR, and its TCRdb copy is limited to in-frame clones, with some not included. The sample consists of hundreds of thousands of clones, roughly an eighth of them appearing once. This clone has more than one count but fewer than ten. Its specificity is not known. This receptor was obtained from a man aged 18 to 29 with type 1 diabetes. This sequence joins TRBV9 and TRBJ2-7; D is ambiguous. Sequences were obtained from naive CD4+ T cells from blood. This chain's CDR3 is CASSVGLGEQYF. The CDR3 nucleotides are TGTGCCAGCAGCGTAGGCCTGGGGGAGCAGTACTTC. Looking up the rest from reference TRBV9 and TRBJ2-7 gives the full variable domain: DSGVTQTPKHLITATGQRVTLRCSPRSGDLSVYWYQQSLDQGLQFLIQYYNGEERAKGNILERFSAQQFPDLHSELNLSSLELGDSALYFCASSVGLGEQYFGPGTRLTVT.